This entry describes one T cell receptor beta chain. Other DNA sequences within the sample encode an identical CDR3. Trimming removed 4 bases from V and 2 bases from J, with 8 bases in between. This CDR3 has 13 amino acids. Germline assignment: CDR1 SNHLY and CDR2 FYNNEI. This record belongs to a study of blood T cell repertoires in COVID-19. About the study: COVID-19 samples from acute and convalescent phases originated in the United States, Italy and Spain. In each case, the material was cDNA or gDNA derived from T cells, B-cell-depleted T cells, or PBMCs.

Authors' data handling: Reference gene primer amplification in the assay estimated nucleated cell counts. Using immunoSEQ multiplex PCR, the repertoire was profiled, and TCRdb retains in-frame clones only, with some absent. V, J and clone size were drawn from that table, and D and trimming were deduced from the DNA. The sample yields about 120,000 clones, about 86% seen once. This TCR was sampled from a woman aged 45-59 years with acute or convalescent COVID-19. The sequencing sample was made of peripheral blood. The J gene is TRBJ1-1, the V gene TRBV2, with D maybe TRBD1 (5 bases). DNA of the CDR3: TGTGCCAGCAGTGGTCAGGGAAACACTGAAGCTTTCTTT. Protein: CASSGQGNTEAFF. Drawing the rest from reference TRBV2 and TRBJ1-1, the complete variable domain is EPEVTQTPSHQVTQMGQEVILRCVPISNHLYFYWYRQILGQKVEFLVSFYNNEISEKSEIFDDQFSVERPDGSNFTLKIRSTKLEDSAMYFCASSGQGNTEAFFGQGTRLTVV.